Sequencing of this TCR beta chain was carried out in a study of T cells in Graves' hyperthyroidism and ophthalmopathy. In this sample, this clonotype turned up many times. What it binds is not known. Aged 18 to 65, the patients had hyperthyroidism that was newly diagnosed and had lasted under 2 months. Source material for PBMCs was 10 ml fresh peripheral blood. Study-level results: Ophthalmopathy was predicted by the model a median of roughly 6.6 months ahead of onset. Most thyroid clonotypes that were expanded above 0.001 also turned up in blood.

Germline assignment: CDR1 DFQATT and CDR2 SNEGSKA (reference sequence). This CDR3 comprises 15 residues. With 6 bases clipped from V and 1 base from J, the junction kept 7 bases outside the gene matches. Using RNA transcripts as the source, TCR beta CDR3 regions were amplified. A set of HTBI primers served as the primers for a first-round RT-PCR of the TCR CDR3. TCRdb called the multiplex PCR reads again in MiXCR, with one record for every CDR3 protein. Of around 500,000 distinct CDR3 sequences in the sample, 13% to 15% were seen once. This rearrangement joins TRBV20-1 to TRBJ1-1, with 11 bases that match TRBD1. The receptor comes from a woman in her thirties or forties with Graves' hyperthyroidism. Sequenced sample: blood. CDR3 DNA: TGCAGTGCGCCCGGGACAGGGGGGAGGAACACTGAAGCTTTCTTT. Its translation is CSAPGTGGRNTEAFF.